The 25 T cell receptor beta chains in this list originate from one sample, sequenced in a study of regulatory and conventional T cells in RAG deficiency. The data were produced by immunoSEQ multiplex PCR, yet TCRdb's version contains in-frame clones alone and is incomplete. This sample has under 45,000 clones, with 75% to 80% found just once. Blood CD4+ CD25-low CD127-high conventional T cells supplied the genomic DNA template. A further study also used this sample, focusing on regulatory T cells. That work adds: Amplification used 52 TRBV primers and 13 TRBJ primers.

The sequencing sample was made of CD4+ effector T cells sorted from blood. Receptors originate from a human donor in good health.

J is TRBJ1-4 and V is TRBV7-6; 9 nucleotides match TRBD1. CDR1 is SGHVS, CDR2 FNYEAQ, per germline. This CDR3 comprises 14 residues. The J segment lost 8 bases and the V segment lost 5 bases, leaving 6 bases of the junction unmatched. The CDR3, as DNA: TGTGCCAGCAGCATGACCGGGACAGGGGAAAAACTGTTTTTT. Translating it yields CASSMTGTGEKLFF.

The V call is TRBV7-3, the J call TRBJ2-3, with a weak D call TRBD2 (7 bases). Germline CDR1 reads SGHTA; CDR2 reads FQGTGA. Trimming took off 3 bases at V and 4 bases at J, with 11 bases between the two ends. The CDR3 has 14 amino acids. This CDR3 is CASSFTGRADTQYF. CDR3 DNA: TGTGCCAGCAGCTTTACAGGGAGGGCAGATACGCAGTATTTT. The full variable domain, in which reference TRBV7-3 and TRBJ2-3 provide the parts outside the CDR3, is GAGVSQTPSNKVTEKGKYVELRCDPISGHTALYWYRQSLGQGPEFLIYFQGTGAADDSGLPNDRFFAVRPEGSVSTLKIQRTERGDSAVYLCASSFTGRADTQYFGPGTRLTVL.

The gene calls are TRBV2 and TRBJ1-5; 11 nucleotides match TRBD1. The CDR3 has 17 amino acids. Trimming took 6 bases from V and 1 from J; bases not matched to a gene: 8. Germline CDR1 SNHLY, CDR2 FYNNEI. The CDR3 sequence is CASRAGTGGWSNQPQHF. The DNA for the CDR3 is TGTGCCAGCAGGGCCGGGACAGGGGGATGGAGCAATCAGCCCCAGCATTTT.

This chain joins TRBV10-2 and TRBJ2-7, with 9 bases lining up with TRBD1. Germline V gene lookup returns CDR1 WSHSY and CDR2 SAAADI. The CDR3 is made up of 14 amino acids. V was clipped by 6 bases and J by 2 bases; unmatched bases: 5. The CDR3 loop reads CASRPGQGTYEQYF. The CDR3 coding sequence is TGCGCCAGCAGGCCGGGACAGGGCACCTACGAGCAGTACTTC.

This clone was counted only a few times. The rearrangement uses TRBV6-5 and TRBJ1-1; D unresolved. The CDR3 extends over 14 amino acids. The germline V and J ends were trimmed by 6 bases and 4 bases, with 15 bases remaining between them. CDR1 and CDR2 from the germline V gene are MNHEY and SVGAGI. The CDR3 nucleotides are TGTGCCAGCAGCGACCCCTGGCGCGGCACTGAAGCTTTCTTT. This codes for CASSDPWRGTEAFF.

The rearrangement joins TRBV28 to TRBJ2-7; the D call may be TRBD1 or TRBD2 (5 bases each). Trimming removed 4 bases from V and 6 bases from J, with 16 bases in between. In germline, CDR1 is MDHEN, CDR2 SYDVKM. The CDR3 sequence is 14 residues long. The CDR3: CASSSGAGRGEQYF. The CDR3, as DNA: TGTGCCAGCAGTTCCGGGGCCGGTCGTGGCGAGCAGTACTTC.

This clone appeared a single time. The chain links TRBV2 to TRBJ2-4; 7 nucleotides line up with TRBD1. The CDR3 is 16 amino acids. J lost 0 bases, V lost 5 bases, and 7 bases had no gene match. Per the germline V gene, CDR1 is SNHLY and CDR2 is FYNNEI. The DNA for the CDR3 is TGTGCCAGCAGTATACAGGGGACGAGAGCCAAAAACATTCAGTACTTC. Translating it yields CASSIQGTRAKNIQYF.

The V and J genes are TRBV6-1 and TRBJ1-2; D is uncertain. This CDR3 spans 12 amino acids. CDR1 is MNHNS and CDR2 is SASEGT in the germline V gene. V lost 6 bases and J lost 1, with 6 bases in between. CDR3 protein: CASRDINYGYTF. The CDR3 bases are TGTGCCAGCAGGGATATTAACTATGGCTACACCTTC.

The chain joins TRBV7-3 to TRBJ2-2; D not resolved. V dropped 5 bases and J dropped 5 bases, with 9 bases sitting between them. The CDR3 has 13 amino acids. Germline values: CDR1 SGHTA, CDR2 FQGTGA. In DNA form, the CDR3 reads TGTGCCAGCAGCCCCCGCAGAACCGGGGAGCTGTTTTTT. This encodes CASSPRRTGELFF.

V is TRBV2 and J is TRBJ1-6; D call uncertain. Germline CDR1 and CDR2: SNHLY and FYNNEI. The V end lost 5 bases, the J end lost 7 bases, and 6 bases lay between the germline ends. There are 12 residues in the CDR3. The CDR3 here is CASSRENSPLHF. The DNA of the CDR3 is TGTGCCAGCAGTAGAGAGAATTCACCCCTCCACTTT. The full variable domain, rest sourced from reference TRBV2 and TRBJ1-6, is EPEVTQTPSHQVTQMGQEVILRCVPISNHLYFYWYRQILGQKVEFLVSFYNNEISEKSEIFDDQFSVERPDGSNFTLKIRSTKLEDSAMYFCASSRENSPLHFGNGTRLTVT.

V gene TRBV9 combines with J gene TRBJ2-1; 7 bases are a match to TRBD1. The CDR3 extends over 18 amino acids. With 0 bases clipped from V and 4 bases from J, the junction kept 13 bases outside the gene matches. Germline-derived CDR1 and CDR2 are SGDLS and YYNGEE. CDR3 amino acids: CASSVATPRAGGYNEQFF. In nucleotides, the CDR3 is TGTGCCAGCAGCGTAGCTACCCCTCGGGCAGGGGGTTACAATGAGCAGTTCTTC.

V and J are TRBV2 and TRBJ2-3, with 7 nucleotides matching TRBD1. The V gene end was trimmed by 9 bases and the J gene end by 2 bases; junction bases not matched to a gene: 11. The CDR3 contains 15 residues. Germline lookup yields CDR1 SNHLY and CDR2 FYNNEI. The CDR3 loop reads CASRRQGVYTDTQYF. DNA for the CDR3: TGTGCCAGTCGAAGACAGGGCGTATACACAGATACGCAGTATTTT.

The chain employs TRBV1 and TRBJ1-6. TRBV1 is annotated as a pseudogene. This CDR3 is 15 amino acids long. CDR3 amino acids: CTSSRAPKLNSPLHF. DNA of the CDR3: TGCACCAGCAGCAGGGCTCCAAAATTAAATTCACCCCTCCACTTT.

The V gene is TRBV6-1, the J gene TRBJ1-3, with a weak D call TRBD1 (5 bases). V was pared by 3 bases and J by 3 bases, with 9 bases between. CDR3 size: 14 residues. Germline CDR1 is MNHNS and CDR2 is SASEGT. CDR3 DNA: TGTGCCAGCAGTGACAGGGTCCGTGGAAACACCATATATTTT. The encoded protein is CASSDRVRGNTIYF.

The chain uses TRBV5-4 and TRBJ1-4; D unclear. Germline V gene lookup returns CDR1 SGHNT and CDR2 YYREEE (reference sequence). The V end was cut by 0 bases, the J end by 7 bases, with 13 bases between. The CDR3 consists of 15 residues. In DNA, the CDR3 is TGTGCCAGCAGCTTGGGGCTTAACCCGGGTGAAAAACTGTTTTTT. Translation gives CASSLGLNPGEKLFF.

V is TRBV5-4 and J is TRBJ1-2, with 10 bases that match TRBD1. Per germline, CDR1 SGHNT and CDR2 YYREEE (reference sequence). V was clipped by 4 bases and J by 6 bases; unmatched bases: 6. This CDR3 region has 14 residues. Here the CDR3 reads CASSTDRGQNGYTF. For the CDR3, the DNA is TGTGCCAGCAGCACTGACAGGGGGCAGAATGGCTACACCTTC.

The V and J genes are TRBV6-1 and TRBJ1-1, with a possible D match to TRBD1 (6 bases). Germline assignment: CDR1 MNHNS and CDR2 SASEGT. Trimming took 7 bases from V and 3 from J, leaving 15 bases between them. The CDR3 covers 14 residues. The DNA of the CDR3 is TGTGCCAGCAACAGGGAGGCTTTGTACACTGAAGCTTTCTTT. Encoded protein: CASNREALYTEAFF.

This sequence joins TRBV11-2 and TRBJ1-1; the D gene is possibly TRBD1 (6 bases). CDR1 and CDR2 (germline): SGHAT, FQNNGV. The CDR3 runs to 15 residues. V lost 5 bases and J lost 0, with 13 bases in between. In DNA form, the CDR3 reads TGTGCCAGCAGCCAAGGAGGGGGGATGAACACTGAAGCTTTCTTT. Its protein product is CASSQGGGMNTEAFF. Full variable domain (rest looked up from reference TRBV11-2 and TRBJ1-1): EAGVAQSPRYKIIEKRQSVAFWCNPISGHATLYWYQQILGQGPKLLIQFQNNGVVDDSQLPKDRFSAERLKGVDSTLKIQPAKLEDSAVYLCASSQGGGMNTEAFFGQGTRLTVV.

This sequence joins TRBV5-5 and TRBJ2-7; 7 positions agree with TRBD1. There are 14 residues in the CDR3. V lost 4 bases, J lost 7 bases, and 11 bases stayed unmatched. Germline lookup yields CDR1 SGHKS and CDR2 YYEKEE (reference sequence). The CDR3 bases are TGTGCCAGCAGCGTCAAGGGGGCGCAGGAAGAGCAGTACTTC. Translated, it gives CASSVKGAQEEQYF.

This clone has just a few counts. The V call is TRBV5-1, the J call TRBJ2-7; 9 bases agree with TRBD1. CDR1 SGHRS and CDR2 YFSETQ come from the germline V gene. V shed 4 bases, J shed 6 bases, and the junction held 5 bases outside the gene matches. The CDR3 totals 13 residues. The CDR3 DNA follows: TGCGCCAGCAGCCAGGGACAGGGAGGCGAGCAGTACTTC. It is translated as CASSQGQGGEQYF.

The chain is built from TRBV5-6 and TRBJ1-2, with D tentatively TRBD1 (5 bases). Germline loops: CDR1 SGHDT, CDR2 YYEEEE. Trimming shortened V by 7 bases and J by 3 bases, and 16 bases separated the two germline ends. This CDR3 is 14 amino acids long. The CDR3 protein is CASFQGRPYYGYTF. DNA of the CDR3: TGTGCCAGCTTCCAGGGCCGGCCTTACTATGGCTACACCTTC.

The V gene is TRBV29-1, the J gene TRBJ1-2, with 7 bases lining up with TRBD1. This CDR3 is built from 10 residues. Germline V gene lookup returns CDR1 SQVTM and CDR2 ANQGSEA. The V gene end was trimmed by 6 bases and the J gene end by 8 bases; junction bases not matched to a gene: 3. The DNA for the CDR3 is TGCAGCGTCGGGACAGACGGCTACACCTTC. This encodes CSVGTDGYTF.

The genes are TRBV9 and TRBJ2-1; D not certain. Germline V lookup: CDR1 SGDLS, CDR2 YYNGEE. Trimming took off 0 bases at V and 0 bases at J, with 7 bases between the two ends. CDR3 length: 15 residues. The CDR3 nucleotides are TGTGCCAGCAGCGTAGGCAGAAGCTCCTACAATGAGCAGTTCTTC. Translated: CASSVGRSSYNEQFF.

This clone was observed once. The V call is TRBV6-5, the J call TRBJ2-5; 9 nucleotides match TRBD1. CDR1 is MNHEY, CDR2 SVGAGI, per germline. V gave up 6 bases and J gave up 1 base; unmatched junction bases: 6. This CDR3 spans 15 amino acids. CDR3 DNA sequence: TGTGCCAGCAGCCGCCCGGGACAGGGCCAAGAGACCCAGTACTTC. Protein sequence: CASSRPGQGQETQYF.

J is TRBJ2-1 and V is TRBV5-4, with 12 bases aligning to TRBD2. With 2 bases clipped from V and 9 bases from J, the junction kept 6 bases outside the gene matches. This CDR3 comprises 15 residues. Germline V gene lookup returns CDR1 SGHNT and CDR2 YYREEE (reference sequence). CDR3 bases: TGTGCCAGCAGCTTCACTAGCGGGGGGACCGGTGAGCAGTTCTTC. It encodes CASSFTSGGTGEQFF.